This T cell receptor beta chain was documented in a study of blood T cell repertoires in COVID-19. Across the study: Samples of COVID-19 (acute and convalescent) were obtained from the United States, Italy and Spain. T cells, B-cell-depleted T cells, or PBMCs provided the cDNA or gDNA that served as material.

Original processing methods: Counts of nucleated cells, estimated from reference gene primer amplification, were obtained. Measured with immunoSEQ multiplex PCR; TCRdb has only the in-frame clones, and not every one. That table gives V, J and clone size, and the DNA gave D and trimming. The repertoire holds 200,000 to 300,000 clones, with around 87% as singletons. This clone occurred once. CDR3 length: 14 residues. Germline lookup yields CDR1 MDHEN and CDR2 SYDVKM. V was clipped by 4 bases and J by 2 bases; unmatched bases: 4. V usage is TRBV28 and J usage is TRBJ2-7; 8 bases are shared with TRBD2. The source is a woman in her fifties or sixties with acute or convalescent COVID-19. Sequencing used peripheral blood. CDR3 DNA: TGTGCCAGCAGTTGGGATAGCGGGACCTACGAGCAGTACTTC. Translating gives CASSWDSGTYEQYF.